The 5 T cell receptor beta chains reported below all come from one sample, sequenced in a study of blood T cell repertoires in COVID-19. The assay was immunoSEQ multiplex PCR, and TCRdb's table has in-frame clones only and misses some. The table shows approximately 300,000 clones, with approximately 90% occurring only once. The material sequenced was peripheral blood. The origin of the receptors is a man aged 30-40 years with acute or convalescent COVID-19.

This clone showed up just once. The chain joins TRBV5-1 to TRBJ1-6; 9 nucleotides align to TRBD1. Per the germline V gene, CDR1 is SGHRS and CDR2 is YFSETQ. J lost 7 bases, V lost 3 bases, and 5 bases had no gene match. The CDR3 loop spans 15 amino acids. CDR3 coding DNA: TGCGCCAGCAGCTCGGGAGGGACAGGGAATTCACCCCTCCACTTT. Its translation: CASSSGGTGNSPLHF.

With respect to this clone: An end of the junction does not agree with germline; a read error may underlie this. The rearrangement joins TRBV28 to TRBJ1-5, with 7 bases fitting TRBD1. Per the germline V gene, CDR1 is MDHEN and CDR2 is SYDVKM. The CDR3 extends over 14 amino acids. The CDR3 DNA follows: TGTGTCAGCGGGCGGGACAGAACCAATCAGCCCCAGCATTTT. Amino acid sequence: CVSGRDRTNQPQHF.

The chain combines TRBV6-1 with TRBJ2-3, with 11 bases lining up with TRBD2. Germline CDR1 reads MNHNS; CDR2 reads SASEGT. V shed 1 base, J shed 5 bases, and the junction held 5 bases outside the gene matches. This CDR3 has 16 residues. The CDR3 bases are TGTGCCAGCAGTGAAGGACTAGCGGGGAAAGGAGATACGCAGTATTTT. Translating gives CASSEGLAGKGDTQYF.

This clone was counted a single time. This chain uses TRBV5-4 with TRBJ2-2; no firm D call. Germline values: CDR1 SGHNT, CDR2 YYREEE (reference sequence). Trimming took 5 bases from V and 4 from J, leaving 12 bases between them. The CDR3 totals 14 residues. The CDR3 protein is CASSPGLFTGELFF. The DNA of the CDR3 is TGTGCCAGCAGTCCTGGGCTTTTCACCGGGGAGCTGTTTTTT.

This clone showed up many times. The chain employs TRBV27 and TRBJ1-2, with D perhaps matching TRBD1 (6 bases). The CDR3 is 12 residues long. In germline, CDR1 is MNHEY, CDR2 SMNVEV (reference sequence). The V end lost 10 bases, the J end lost 4 bases, and 13 bases lay between the germline ends. DNA of the CDR3: TGTGCCACCCTACAGGGAAGCTATGGCTACACCTTC. Translating gives CATLQGSYGYTF.